This is a list of T cell receptor beta chains from one sample in a study of early stage breast cancer tumors. Profiled with immunoSEQ multiplex PCR; TCRdb holds only in-frame clones, not every one. The profile covers about 19,000 clones, with around 82% appearing a single time and under 2% taken by the ten largest. The sample was blood. Source of these receptors: a person between 65 and 79 years old with breast cancer. Each CDR3 is given with its conserved first and last residue. The D gene is left open where the match is weak. Clone size is stated in some rows and not others, as once, few, many or a class when expanded.

D gene	clone size	V gene	J gene	CDR3 DNA	CDR3 protein
TRBD1	-	TRBV30	TRBJ1-2	TGTGCCTGGAGTGTACCGGAGGGGGCGAATGGCTACACCTTC	CAWSVPEGANGYTF
TRBD1	-	TRBV2	TRBJ1-5	TGTGCCAGCGGACAGGGCCATAGCAATCAGCCCCAGCATTTT	CASGQGHSNQPQHF
TRBD1	-	TRBV30	TRBJ2-5	TGTGCCTGGAGCGCCCCAGGGGGCCTCGAGACCCAGTACTTC	CAWSAPGGLETQYF
TRBD1	once	TRBV5-8	TRBJ2-2	TGTGCCAGCAGCTTTGACAGGGTAACCGGGGAGCTGTTTTTT	CASSFDRVTGELFF
TRBD1	-	TRBV18	TRBJ2-6	TGTGCCAGCTCGTCCGGGACAGGGGGCCCCGGGGCCAACGTCCTGACTTTC	CASSSGTGGPGANVLTF
TRBD2	-	TRBV11-2	TRBJ2-7	TGTGCCAGCAGCTTAAAACCTGGCGGGGGGGTCTACGAGCAGTACTTC	CASSLKPGGGVYEQYF
TRBD2	-	TRBV9	TRBJ2-2	TGTGCCAGCAGCGTAGGGAGCGGGGCGAACACCGGGGAGCTGTTTTTT	CASSVGSGANTGELFF
TRBD1	few	TRBV29-1	TRBJ1-1	TGCAGCGCCGTCAGGACAGGAGGCACTGAAGCTTTCTTT	CSAVRTGGTEAFF
TRBD2	once	TRBV9	TRBJ2-1	TGTGCCAGCAGCGTAATTTGGACTAGAAGTGAGCAGTTCTTC	CASSVIWTRSEQFF
-	-	TRBV5-4	TRBJ2-7	TGTGCCAGCAGCTTGGCCTCTCAGATCCCCTACGAGCAGTACTTC	CASSLASQIPYEQYF
-	-	TRBV7-9	TRBJ2-5	TGTGCCAGCAGTCGTACAAGCGCACTCAGGGAACAAGAGACCCAGTACTTC	CASSRTSALREQETQYF
-	-	TRBV7-3	TRBJ2-5	TGTGCCAGCAGCTTCGGGGTCGGGGAGACCCAGTACTTC	CASSFGVGETQYF
-	-	TRBV7-6	TRBJ1-4	TGTGCCAGCAGCTTAGCGGCGGCCACTAATGAAAAACTGTTTTTT	CASSLAAATNEKLFF
TRBD1	-	TRBV5-5	TRBJ2-7	TGTGCCAGCAGAGGACAGGGTACTTCCTACGAGCAGTACTTC	CASRGQGTSYEQYF